This paragraph reports one T cell receptor (beta chain). This specimen belongs to a study of blood T cell repertoires in COVID-19. For the study at large: Nucleic acid was either cDNA or gDNA, and it came from T cells, B-cell-depleted T cells, or PBMCs.

Germline CDR1 reads MDHEN; CDR2 reads SYDVKM. The CDR3 loop spans 12 amino acids. V lost 5 bases and J 9 bases, leaving 11 bases between the germline ends. Cohorts were determined from participant-reported clinical history. Participants in the exposed group had met a COVID-19 case in the 2 weeks before joining the study. Profiled with immunoSEQ multiplex PCR; TCRdb holds only in-frame clones, not every one. Here the sample spans almost 350,000 clones, around nine tenths being singletons. J is TRBJ2-1 and V is TRBV28; D perhaps matches TRBD1 (5 bases). The sequenced sample was PBMCs or T cells enriched from blood (not recorded which). The receptor was isolated from a woman in her thirties who had been exposed to COVID-19. The CDR3 is CASSTGLGEQFF. As DNA, the CDR3 is TGTGCCAGCAGTACAGGTTTGGGTGAGCAGTTCTTC.